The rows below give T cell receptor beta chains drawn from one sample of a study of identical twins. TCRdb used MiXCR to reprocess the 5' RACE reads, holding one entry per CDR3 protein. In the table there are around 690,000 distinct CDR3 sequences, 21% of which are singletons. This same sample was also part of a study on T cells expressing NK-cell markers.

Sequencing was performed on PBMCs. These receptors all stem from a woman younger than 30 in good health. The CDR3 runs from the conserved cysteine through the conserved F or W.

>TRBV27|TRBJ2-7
CASSGTGPYEQYF
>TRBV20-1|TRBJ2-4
CSARAPLAGGSNLAKNIQYF
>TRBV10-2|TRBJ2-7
CASGRQRDRSYEQYF
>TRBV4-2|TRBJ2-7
CASSQARGDEQYF
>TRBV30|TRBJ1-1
CAWIPGRVTEAFF
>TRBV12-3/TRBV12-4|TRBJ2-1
CASSLGGADEQFF
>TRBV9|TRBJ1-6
CASSVAGSSSYNSPLHF
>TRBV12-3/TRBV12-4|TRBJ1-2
CASSLGRGSVGGYTF
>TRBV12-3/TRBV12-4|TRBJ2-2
CASSFYGGNTGELFF
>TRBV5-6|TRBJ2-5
CASSLGRQFRAETQYF
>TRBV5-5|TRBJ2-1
CASSSGRGGVIYNEQFF
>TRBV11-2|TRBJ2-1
CASSPPTLREQFF
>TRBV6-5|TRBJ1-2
CASSYSQHGNYGYTF
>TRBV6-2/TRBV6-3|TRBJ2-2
CASSLGDRAFGELFF